This T cell receptor (beta chain) was recorded in a study of blood T cell repertoires in COVID-19. The overall study: Donors in the United States, Italy and Spain gave samples during acute or convalescent COVID-19.

How the authors handled the data: Reference gene primer amplification gave estimated nucleated cell counts. Sequenced by immunoSEQ multiplex PCR; TCRdb stores in-frame clones only, minus some. From that table come the V and J calls and clone size; the DNA was used to work out D and trimming. The table lists over 200,000 clones, roughly 87% of them singletons. Trimming pared 4 bases from V and 0 bases from J, leaving 12 bases between. The CDR3 is 15 residues long. Germline V gene data show CDR1 as GTSNPN and CDR2 as SVGIG (reference sequence). Material: peripheral blood. This chain connects TRBV30 to TRBJ1-4; D is ambiguous. The source is a man aged 40-49 years with active or convalescent COVID-19. In nucleotides, the CDR3 is TGTGCCTGGAAGTATTCTCAGGCAACTAATGAAAAACTGTTTTTT. Translation: CAWKYSQATNEKLFF.